Presented here are 5 T cell receptor beta chains from one specimen sequenced in a study of blood T cell repertoires in COVID-19. The assay was immunoSEQ multiplex PCR, and TCRdb's table has in-frame clones only and misses some. This sample yields 40,000 to 50,000 clones, of which about 85% are seen a single time; around 5% belongs to the top ten. The source material was peripheral blood. Receptors originate from a man in his forties or fifties with active COVID-19.

The V and J genes are TRBV7-3 and TRBJ2-5, with a possible D match to TRBD2 (6 bases). The CDR3 runs 15 residues. From germline, CDR1 is SGHTA and CDR2 FQGTGA. With 0 bases removed from V and 10 bases from J, the gap between germline ends came to 18 bases. The CDR3 sequence: CASSLTAGLSGGQYF. In DNA form, the CDR3 reads TGTGCCAGCAGCTTAACCGCGGGACTCTCGGGCGGCCAGTACTTC.

The chain carries TRBV4-1 and TRBJ2-1; 10 bases map to TRBD2. The CDR3 consists of 16 residues. The V and J ends lost 0 bases and 8 bases, in that order; junction bases with no gene match: 7. Germline values: CDR1 MGHRA, CDR2 YSYEKL. In DNA form, the CDR3 reads TGCGCCAGCAGCCAAGATTTAGCGGGAGGTGTCGATGAGCAGTTCTTC. Its translation: CASSQDLAGGVDEQFF.

A single count supports this clone. The chain employs TRBV5-1 and TRBJ2-5; D is unclear. Per the germline V gene, CDR1 is SGHRS and CDR2 is YFSETQ. The CDR3 extends over 15 amino acids. Trimming pared 2 bases from V and 3 bases from J, leaving 14 bases between. The CDR3 region is CASSLRYQRKETQYF. The DNA of the CDR3 is TGCGCCAGCAGCTTACGGTATCAGCGTAAAGAGACCCAGTACTTC.

In DNA, the CDR3 is TGTGCCAGCAGTGCTCGAGGGGGCGCAAGCTCCTATAATTCACCCCTCCACTTT. Translating gives CASSARGGASSYNSPLHF. V is TRBV6-1 and J is TRBJ1-6; 7 bases line up with TRBD1. CDR3 length: 18 residues. The trim removed 4 bases at V and 0 bases at J, leaving 9 bases unmatched. In germline, CDR1 is MNHNS, CDR2 SASEGT.

The chain links TRBV18 to TRBJ2-1, with a weak D call TRBD1 (6 bases). CDR1 and CDR2 from the germline V gene are KGHSH and LQKENI. Trimming stripped 6 bases from V and 9 bases from J, with 18 bases between. CDR3 length: 14 residues. The CDR3 spells CASSASTTGLEQFF. CDR3 DNA: TGTGCCAGCTCCGCATCTACTACAGGGCTTGAGCAGTTCTTC.